This T cell receptor (beta chain) was observed in a study of cytomegalovirus exposure and HLA in healthy donors. This clone was counted between two and nine times. Its specificity is unknown. PCR involved 60 Vbeta and 13 Jbeta primers. Measured with immunoSEQ multiplex PCR; TCRdb has only the in-frame clones, and not every one. Of about 140,000 clones listed, 60% to 85% were seen once; the top ten hold 1.3% to 1.5%. Study-wide findings and caveats: CMV antigen specificity was confirmed in vitro for a few CMV-associated chains. In a later analysis, across HLA loci, associated TCR counts were highest for DRB1, lowest for HLA-C. The authors enumerated around 150 TCR beta chains as linked to cytomegalovirus. Reported results showed that the classifier diagnosed cytomegalovirus status with high specificity and sensitivity.

The CDR3 runs to 16 residues. The V gene's germline CDR1 is SGHDT and CDR2 YYEEEE. J gave up 0 bases and V 4 bases, and 8 bases lay outside the gene matches. The receptor's source is a woman aged 40 to 55 in good health and CMV-seronegative. Sequences were obtained from PBMCs. V usage is TRBV5-6 and J usage is TRBJ2-3, with 7 positions matching TRBD2. This CDR3 is CASSRGGGVSTDTQYF. CDR3 sequence (DNA): TGTGCCAGCAGCCGGGGTGGGGGGGTTAGCACAGATACGCAGTATTTT. The entire variable domain, with the rest obtained from reference TRBV5-6 and TRBJ2-3, is as follows: DAGVTQSPTHLIKTRGQQVTLRCSPKSGHDTVSWYQQALGQGPQFIFQYYEEEERQRGNFPDRFSGHQFPNYSSELNVNALLLGDSALYLCASSRGGGVSTDTQYFGPGTRLTVL.